This T cell receptor beta chain was captured in a study of graft-versus-host responses after intestinal transplantation. The wider study: Multivisceral, liver-intestinal, or isolated intestinal transplants were performed in recipients. Anti-thymocyte globulin served as induction for all recipients, who then took tacrolimus and steroids for two to three years. Whole-study findings and limits: Recipient-marrow GvH clones were detected, some having first appeared in ileum or blood. Allograft clonal ratios (graft-versus-host to host-versus-graft) were high in patients who had graft-donor T cell macrochimerism.

The assay was immunoSEQ multiplex PCR, and TCRdb's table has in-frame clones only and misses some. The table includes 98,000 or so clones, about 84% detected once. CDR1 and CDR2 (germline): LNHDA, SQIVND (reference sequence). Trimming cost V 6 bases and J 3 bases; bases outside gene matches: 12. The CDR3 has 17 amino acids. On this clone: Antigen: not known.

This sequence joins TRBV19 and TRBJ2-3, with TRBD1 matching 10 bases. This receptor was obtained from a human patient who received an intestinal transplant, so some T cells may come from the graft donor. This sample comprised PBMCs, obtained 255 days after intestinal transplant. CDR3 bases: TGTGCCAGTAGCCTCCAATCGGGACAGGGGTTAACAGATACGCAGTATTTT. Protein product: CASSLQSGQGLTDTQYF. Full variable domain (outside the CDR3, taken from reference TRBV19 and TRBJ2-3): DGGITQSPKYLFRKEGQNVTLSCEQNLNHDAMYWYRQDPGQGLRLIYYSQIVNDFQKGDIAEGYSVSREKKESFPLTVTSAQKNPTAFYLCASSLQSGQGLTDTQYFGPGTRLTVL.